This T cell receptor beta chain appears in the sequencing data of a study of blood T cells in healthy people across ages. This clonotype was seen only a few times. The antigen is unknown. The study recruited healthy Caucasian donors from Russia who were aged about 6 to 95. Researchers isolated at least 7 million PBMCs per sample. Regarding the study as a whole: Fewer expanded clones and more diversity marked long-lived versus aged donors. Bulk PBMC profiling left naive and antigen-experienced comparisons inconclusive.

Combining a sample-barcoded 5' primer with a J-beta primer mix, a second PCR ran for roughly 7 to 12 cycles. TCRdb independently ran MiXCR on the 5' RACE reads; one entry per CDR3 protein. Here the sample spans approximately 1.5 million distinct CDR3 sequences, less than 45% being singletons. Germline V lookup: CDR1 LGHDT, CDR2 YNNKEL (reference sequence). The CDR3 runs to 11 residues. The germline V and J ends were trimmed by 5 bases and 11 bases, with 12 bases remaining between them. This clonotype originated in a woman under 30 in good health. This chain uses TRBV3-1 with TRBJ1-1; no clear D gene. Sequences were obtained from blood. DNA for the CDR3: TGTGCCAGCAGCTTATCAAGGGTCGCTTTCTTT. It translates to CASSLSRVAFF.